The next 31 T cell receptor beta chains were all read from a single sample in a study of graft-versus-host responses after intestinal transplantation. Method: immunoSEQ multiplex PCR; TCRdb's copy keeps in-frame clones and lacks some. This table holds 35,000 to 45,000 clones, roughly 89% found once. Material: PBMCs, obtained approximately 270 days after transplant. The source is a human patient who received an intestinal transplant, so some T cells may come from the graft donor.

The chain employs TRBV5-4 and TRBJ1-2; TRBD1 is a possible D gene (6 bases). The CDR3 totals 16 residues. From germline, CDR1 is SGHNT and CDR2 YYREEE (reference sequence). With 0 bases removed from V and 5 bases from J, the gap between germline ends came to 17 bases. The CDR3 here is CASSLGRTGFNYGYTF. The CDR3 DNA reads TGTGCCAGCAGCTTGGGCCGAACAGGGTTTAATTATGGCTACACCTTC.

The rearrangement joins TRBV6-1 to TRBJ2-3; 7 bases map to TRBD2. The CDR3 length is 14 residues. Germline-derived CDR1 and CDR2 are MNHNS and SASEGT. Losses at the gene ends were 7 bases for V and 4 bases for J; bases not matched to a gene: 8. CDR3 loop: CASKREGRSDTQYF. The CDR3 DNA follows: TGTGCCAGCAAGCGGGAAGGACGGTCAGATACGCAGTATTTT.

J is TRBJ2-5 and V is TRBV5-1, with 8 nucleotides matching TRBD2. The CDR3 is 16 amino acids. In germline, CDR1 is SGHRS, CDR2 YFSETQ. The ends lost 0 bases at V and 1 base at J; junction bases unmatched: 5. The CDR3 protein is CASSLAPSGLQETQYF. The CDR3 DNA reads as TGCGCCAGCAGCTTGGCGCCTAGCGGGCTCCAAGAGACCCAGTACTTC.

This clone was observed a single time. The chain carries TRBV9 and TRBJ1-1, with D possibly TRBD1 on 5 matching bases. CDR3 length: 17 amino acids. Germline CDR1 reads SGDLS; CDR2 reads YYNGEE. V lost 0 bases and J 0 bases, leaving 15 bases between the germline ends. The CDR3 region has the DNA TGTGCCAGCAGCGTAGCGGGGACTGACTTCTTGAACACTGAAGCTTTCTTT. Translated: CASSVAGTDFLNTEAFF.

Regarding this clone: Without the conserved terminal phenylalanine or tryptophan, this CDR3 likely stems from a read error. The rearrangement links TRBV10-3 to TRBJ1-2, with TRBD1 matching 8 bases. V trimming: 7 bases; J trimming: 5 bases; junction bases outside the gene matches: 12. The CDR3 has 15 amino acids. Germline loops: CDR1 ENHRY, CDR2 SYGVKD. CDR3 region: CAIKRTGPFGYGYTL. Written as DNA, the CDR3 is TGTGCCATCAAGAGGACAGGGCCGTTTGGATATGGCTACACCCTC.

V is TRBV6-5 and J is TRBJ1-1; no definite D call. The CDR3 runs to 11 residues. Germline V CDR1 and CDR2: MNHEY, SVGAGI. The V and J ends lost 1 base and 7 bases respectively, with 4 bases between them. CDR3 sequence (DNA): TGTGCCAGCAGTTACTTCGGTGAAGCTTTCTTT. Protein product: CASSYFGEAFF.

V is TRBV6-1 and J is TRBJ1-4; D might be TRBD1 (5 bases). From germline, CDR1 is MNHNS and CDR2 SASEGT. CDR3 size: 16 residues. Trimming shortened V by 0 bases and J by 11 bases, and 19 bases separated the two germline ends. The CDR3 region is CASSEAARLSRGKLFF. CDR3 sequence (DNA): TGTGCCAGCAGTGAAGCTGCACGGCTATCCCGGGGGAAACTGTTTTTT.

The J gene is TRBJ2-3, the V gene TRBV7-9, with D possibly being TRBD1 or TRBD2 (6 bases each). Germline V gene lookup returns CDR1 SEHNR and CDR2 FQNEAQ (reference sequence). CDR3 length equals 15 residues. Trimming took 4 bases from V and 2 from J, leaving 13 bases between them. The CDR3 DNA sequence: TGTGCCAGCAGCTCGGGGGCCAGCATCACAGATACGCAGTATTTT. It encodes CASSSGASITDTQYF.

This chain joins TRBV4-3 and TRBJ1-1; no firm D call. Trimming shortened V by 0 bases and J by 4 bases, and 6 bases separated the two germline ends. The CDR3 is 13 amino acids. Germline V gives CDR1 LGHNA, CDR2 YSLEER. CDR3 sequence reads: CASSQDSGTEAFF. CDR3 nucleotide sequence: TGCGCCAGCAGCCAAGATTCAGGCACTGAAGCTTTCTTT.

This CDR3 reads CASRWRFRDRVGGNQPQHF. CDR3 nucleotides: TGTGCCAGCAGGTGGAGGTTCCGGGACAGGGTCGGGGGCAATCAGCCCCAGCATTTT. V is TRBV5-5 and J is TRBJ1-5; 9 positions agree with TRBD1. J was trimmed by 2 bases and V by 5 bases; bases with no gene match: 17. The germline V gene encodes CDR1 SGHKS and CDR2 YYEKEE (reference sequence). This CDR3 region has 19 residues.

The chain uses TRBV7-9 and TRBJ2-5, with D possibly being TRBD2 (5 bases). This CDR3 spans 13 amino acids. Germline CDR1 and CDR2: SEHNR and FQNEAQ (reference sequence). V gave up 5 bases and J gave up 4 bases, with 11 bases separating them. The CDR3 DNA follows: TGTGCCAGCAGCCTTGCCGCGGGAGAGACCCAGTACTTC. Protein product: CASSLAAGETQYF. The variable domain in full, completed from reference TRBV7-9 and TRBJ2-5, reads DTGVSQNPRHKITKRGQNVTFRCDPISEHNRLYWYRQTLGQGPEFLTYFQNEAQLEKSRLLSDRFSAERPKGSFSTLEIQRTEQGDSAMYLCASSLAAGETQYFGPGTRLLVL.

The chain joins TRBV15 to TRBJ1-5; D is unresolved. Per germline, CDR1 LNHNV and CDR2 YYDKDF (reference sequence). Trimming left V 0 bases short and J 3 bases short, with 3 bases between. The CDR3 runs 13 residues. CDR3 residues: CATSRDLNQPQHF. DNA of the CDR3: TGTGCCACCAGCAGAGATCTCAATCAGCCCCAGCATTTT.

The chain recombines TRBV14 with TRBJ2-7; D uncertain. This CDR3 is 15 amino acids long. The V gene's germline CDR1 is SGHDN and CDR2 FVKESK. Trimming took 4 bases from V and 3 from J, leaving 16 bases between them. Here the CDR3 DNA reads TGTGCCAGCAGCCTAAACGAGGCCAGGCTCTACGAGCAGTACTTC. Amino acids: CASSLNEARLYEQYF.

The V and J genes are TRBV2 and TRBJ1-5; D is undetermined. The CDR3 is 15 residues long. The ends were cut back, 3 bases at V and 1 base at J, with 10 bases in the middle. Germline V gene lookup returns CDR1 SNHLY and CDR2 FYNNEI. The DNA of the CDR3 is TGTGCCAGCAGTGACCTGCCGCGGAGCAATCAGCCCCAGCATTTT. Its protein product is CASSDLPRSNQPQHF.

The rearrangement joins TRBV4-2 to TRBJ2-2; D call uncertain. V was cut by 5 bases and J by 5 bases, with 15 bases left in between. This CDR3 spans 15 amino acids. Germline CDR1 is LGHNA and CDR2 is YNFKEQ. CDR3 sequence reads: CASSVGVLGTGELFF. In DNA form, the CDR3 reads TGTGCCAGCAGCGTCGGCGTCTTGGGAACCGGGGAGCTGTTTTTT.

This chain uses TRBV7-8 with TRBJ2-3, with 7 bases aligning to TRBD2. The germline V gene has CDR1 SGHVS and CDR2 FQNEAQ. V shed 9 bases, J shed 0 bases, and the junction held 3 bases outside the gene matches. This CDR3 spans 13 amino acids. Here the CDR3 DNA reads TGTGCCAGTGGGAGGGATAGCACAGATACGCAGTATTTT. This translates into CASGRDSTDTQYF.

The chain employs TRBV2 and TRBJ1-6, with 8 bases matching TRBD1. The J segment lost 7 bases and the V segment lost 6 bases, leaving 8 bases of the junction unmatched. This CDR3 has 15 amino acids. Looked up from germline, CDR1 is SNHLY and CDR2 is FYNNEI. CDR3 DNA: TGTGCCAGCAGGGACAGGGCCCGACCCAATTCACCCCTCCACTTT. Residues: CASRDRARPNSPLHF.

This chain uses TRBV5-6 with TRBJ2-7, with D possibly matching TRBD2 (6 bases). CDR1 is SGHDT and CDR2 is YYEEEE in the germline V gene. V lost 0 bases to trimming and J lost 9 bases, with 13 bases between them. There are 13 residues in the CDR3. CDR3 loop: CASSLGRELGQYF. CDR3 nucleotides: TGTGCCAGCAGCTTGGGTCGGGAGCTGGGGCAGTACTTC.

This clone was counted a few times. In DNA, the CDR3 is TGTGCCAGTAGTCGGGGGTTTGGGGCCAACGTCCTGACTTTC. This encodes CASSRGFGANVLTF. The rearrangement joins TRBV19 to TRBJ2-6; D may be TRBD2 (6 bases). The germline V gene has CDR1 LNHDA and CDR2 SQIVND (reference sequence). The CDR3 loop spans 14 amino acids. The V and J ends lost 5 bases and 3 bases respectively, with 8 bases between them.

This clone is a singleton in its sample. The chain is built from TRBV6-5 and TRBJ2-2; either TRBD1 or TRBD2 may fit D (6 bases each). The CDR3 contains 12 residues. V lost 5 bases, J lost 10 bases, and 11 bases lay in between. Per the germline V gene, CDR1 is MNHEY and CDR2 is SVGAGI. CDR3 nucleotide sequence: TGTGCCAGCAGTGAAGGGGGGTTGGAGCTGTTTTTT. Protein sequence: CASSEGGLELFF.

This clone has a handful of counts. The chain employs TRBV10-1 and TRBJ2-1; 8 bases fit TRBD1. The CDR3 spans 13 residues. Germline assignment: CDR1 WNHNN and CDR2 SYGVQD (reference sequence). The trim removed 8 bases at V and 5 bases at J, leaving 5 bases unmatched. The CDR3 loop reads CASSDREHNEQFF. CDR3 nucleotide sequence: TGCGCCAGCTCGGACAGGGAGCACAATGAGCAGTTCTTC.

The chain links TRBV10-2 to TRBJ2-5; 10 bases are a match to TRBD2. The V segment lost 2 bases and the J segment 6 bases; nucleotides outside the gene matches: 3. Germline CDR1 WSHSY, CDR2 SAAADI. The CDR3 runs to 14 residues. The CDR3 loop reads CASSESGGDKTQYF. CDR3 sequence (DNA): TGCGCCAGCAGTGAGAGCGGGGGGGACAAGACCCAGTACTTC.

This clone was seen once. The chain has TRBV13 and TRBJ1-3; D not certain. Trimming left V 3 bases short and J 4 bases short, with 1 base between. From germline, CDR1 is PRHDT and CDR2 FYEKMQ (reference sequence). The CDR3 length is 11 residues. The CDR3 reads CASSLGNTIYF. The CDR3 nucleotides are TGTGCCAGCAGCTTGGGAAACACCATATATTTT.

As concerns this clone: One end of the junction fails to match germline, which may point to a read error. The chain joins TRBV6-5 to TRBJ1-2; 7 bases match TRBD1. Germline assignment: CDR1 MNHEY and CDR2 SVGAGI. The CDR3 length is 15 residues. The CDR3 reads CASSYEGGGFYGFTF. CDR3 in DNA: TGTGCCAGCAGTTACGAAGGGGGCGGCTTCTATGGCTTCACCTTC.

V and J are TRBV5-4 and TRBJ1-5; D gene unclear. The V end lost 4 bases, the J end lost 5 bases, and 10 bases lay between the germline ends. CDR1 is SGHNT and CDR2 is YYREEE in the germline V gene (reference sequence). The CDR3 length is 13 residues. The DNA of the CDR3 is TGTGCCAGCAGCCAGAACATGGATCAGCCCCAGCATTTT. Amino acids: CASSQNMDQPQHF.

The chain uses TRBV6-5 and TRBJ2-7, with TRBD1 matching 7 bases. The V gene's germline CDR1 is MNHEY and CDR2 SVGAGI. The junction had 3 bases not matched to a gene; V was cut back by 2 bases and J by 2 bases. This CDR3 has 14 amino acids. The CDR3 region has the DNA TGTGCCAGCAGTTACGGACAGGCTACCTACGAGCAGTACTTC. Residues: CASSYGQATYEQYF.

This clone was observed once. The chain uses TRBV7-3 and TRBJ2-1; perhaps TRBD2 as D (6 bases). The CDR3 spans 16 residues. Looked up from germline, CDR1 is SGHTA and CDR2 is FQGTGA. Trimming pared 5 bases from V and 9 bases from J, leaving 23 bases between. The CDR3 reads CASSLSRGTLPLEQFF. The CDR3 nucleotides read TGTGCCAGCAGCCTCTCCCGAGGGACTCTACCCCTTGAGCAGTTCTTC.

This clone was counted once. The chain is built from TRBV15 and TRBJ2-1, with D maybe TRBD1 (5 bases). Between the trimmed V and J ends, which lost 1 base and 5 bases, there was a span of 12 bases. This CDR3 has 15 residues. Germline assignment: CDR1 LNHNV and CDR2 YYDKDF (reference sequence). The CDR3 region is CATSRGQSKDNEQFF. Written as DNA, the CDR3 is TGTGCCACCAGCAGAGGACAGTCGAAGGACAATGAGCAGTTCTTC.

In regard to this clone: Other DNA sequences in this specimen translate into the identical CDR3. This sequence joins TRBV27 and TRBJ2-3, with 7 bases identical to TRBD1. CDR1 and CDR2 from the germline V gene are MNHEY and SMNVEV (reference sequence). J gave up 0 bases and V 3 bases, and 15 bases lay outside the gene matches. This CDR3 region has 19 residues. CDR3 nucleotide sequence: TGTGCCAGCAGTTTTACTTTCTCCGACCCGGGACAGAGCACAGATACGCAGTATTTT. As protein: CASSFTFSDPGQSTDTQYF.

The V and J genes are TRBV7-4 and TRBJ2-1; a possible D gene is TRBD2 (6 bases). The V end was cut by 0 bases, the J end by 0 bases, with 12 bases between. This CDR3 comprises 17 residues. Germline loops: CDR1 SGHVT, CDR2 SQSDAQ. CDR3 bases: TGTGCCAGCAGCTTAGCCCCTCGGGGGAGCTCCTACAATGAGCAGTTCTTC. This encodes CASSLAPRGSSYNEQFF.

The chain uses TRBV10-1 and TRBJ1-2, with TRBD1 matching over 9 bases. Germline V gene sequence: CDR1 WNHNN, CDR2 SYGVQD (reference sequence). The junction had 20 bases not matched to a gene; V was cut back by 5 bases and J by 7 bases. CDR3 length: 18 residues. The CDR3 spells CASSLLTGGSRLGAGYTF. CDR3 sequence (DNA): TGCGCCAGCAGTCTTCTTACAGGGGGCAGCCGGTTAGGGGCTGGCTACACCTTC.